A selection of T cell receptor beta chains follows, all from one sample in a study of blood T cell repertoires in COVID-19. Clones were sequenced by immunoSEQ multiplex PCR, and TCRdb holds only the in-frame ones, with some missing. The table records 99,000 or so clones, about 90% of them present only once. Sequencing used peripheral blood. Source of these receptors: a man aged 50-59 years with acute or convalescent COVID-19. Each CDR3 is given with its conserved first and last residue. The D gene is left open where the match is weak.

cdr3_aa: CASSSQGARDYGYTF; cdr3_nt: TGCGCCAGCAGCTCTCAGGGGGCGCGGGACTATGGCTACACCTTC; j_call: TRBJ1-2; d_call: TRBD1; v_call: TRBV5-1
cdr3_aa: CAWSDRAVPLHF; cdr3_nt: TGTGCCTGGAGCGACAGGGCCGTACCCCTCCACTTT; j_call: TRBJ1-6; d_call: TRBD1; v_call: TRBV30
cdr3_aa: CASSPPVRVPNTEAFF; cdr3_nt: TGTGCCAGCTCACCACCCGTCAGGGTTCCTAACACTGAAGCTTTCTTT; j_call: TRBJ1-1; d_call: NA; v_call: TRBV18
cdr3_aa: CASSFASGPAYTGELFF; cdr3_nt: TGTGCCAGCAGTTTCGCTAGCGGACCAGCCTACACCGGGGAGCTGTTTTTT; j_call: TRBJ2-2; d_call: TRBD2; v_call: TRBV28
cdr3_aa: CASSAAGTAEQYF; cdr3_nt: TGCGCCAGCAGCGCGGCTGGGACAGCCGAGCAGTACTTC; j_call: TRBJ2-7; d_call: TRBD1; v_call: TRBV5-1
cdr3_aa: CASGTGIYGYTF; cdr3_nt: TGTGCCAGCGGGACAGGCATCTATGGCTACACCTTC; j_call: TRBJ1-2; d_call: TRBD1; v_call: TRBV5-4
cdr3_aa: CASRNTGQEPQETQYF; cdr3_nt: TGTGCCAGCCGAAATACGGGACAGGAGCCCCAAGAGACCCAGTACTTC; j_call: TRBJ2-5; d_call: TRBD1; v_call: TRBV27
cdr3_aa: CASSLSRQGYEQYF; cdr3_nt: TGTGCCAGCAGCTTGAGTCGACAGGGCTACGAGCAGTACTTC; j_call: TRBJ2-7; d_call: TRBD1; v_call: TRBV5-8
cdr3_aa: CASHSMVEQYF; cdr3_nt: TGTGCCAGCCATTCTATGGTCGAGCAGTACTTC; j_call: TRBJ2-7; d_call: NA; v_call: TRBV28
cdr3_aa: CASSIGPASGKFF; cdr3_nt: TGTGCCAGTAGTATAGGTCCGGCTAGCGGGAAGTTCTTC; j_call: TRBJ2-1; d_call: TRBD2; v_call: TRBV19
cdr3_aa: CASSFGTGNTGELFF; cdr3_nt: TGTGCCAGCAGCTTTGGGACTGGTAACACCGGGGAGCTGTTTTTT; j_call: TRBJ2-2; d_call: NA; v_call: TRBV5-6
cdr3_aa: CASSSRTGGLTGELFF; cdr3_nt: TGTGCCAGCAGCTCCCGTACTGGCGGTCTCACCGGGGAGCTGTTTTTT; j_call: TRBJ2-2; d_call: NA; v_call: TRBV7-9
cdr3_aa: CASSSQRATNEKLFF; cdr3_nt: TGTGCCAGTAGCAGTCAGAGGGCAACTAATGAAAAACTGTTTTTT; j_call: TRBJ1-4; d_call: NA; v_call: TRBV19
cdr3_aa: CASSLMGSGTGELFF; cdr3_nt: TGTGCCAGCAGCTTGATGGGGAGTGGAACCGGGGAGCTGTTTTTT; j_call: TRBJ2-2; d_call: NA; v_call: TRBV5-4